Presented here are 7 T cell receptor beta chains from one specimen sequenced in a study of CD8 T cells in ankylosing spondylitis. One entry per CDR3 protein results from TCRdb running MiXCR on the 5' RACE reads. The sample records 200,000 to 300,000 distinct CDR3 sequences, about 10% being singletons. The source material was blood, either unsorted or a sorted T cell fraction (not recorded which). These receptors originate from a male donor with ankylosing spondylitis or in good health (not recorded which).

This clonotype was seen many times. V gene TRBV20-1 combines with J gene TRBJ1-1; weak D call: TRBD1 (6 bases). The V end lost 6 bases, the J end lost 0 bases, and 14 bases lay between the germline ends. Germline CDR1 reads DFQATT; CDR2 reads SNEGSKA (reference sequence). The CDR3 consists of 14 residues. The CDR3 coding sequence is TGCAGTGCCATGCAGGGGAACATGAACACTGAAGCTTTCTTT. Translating gives CSAMQGNMNTEAFF.

The V gene is TRBV30, the J gene TRBJ1-2, with TRBD1 identical over 9 bases. The CDR3 is 14 amino acids. V dropped 3 bases and J dropped 6; count of bases not matched to a gene: 8. Germline loops: CDR1 GTSNPN, CDR2 SVGIG (reference sequence). CDR3 DNA: TGTGCCTGGAGCTCACAGGGGGCGCTACATGGCTACACCTTC. Translation gives CAWSSQGALHGYTF.

This clonotype appeared many times. V gene TRBV6-5 combines with J gene TRBJ2-3; possibly TRBD2 for D (6 bases). CDR3 length: 14 amino acids. Germline V gene lookup returns CDR1 MNHEY and CDR2 SVGAGI. V lost 4 bases and J 3 bases, leaving 11 bases between the germline ends. The CDR3 DNA is TGTGCCAGCAGTTGGGCGGGGATGACAGATACGCAGTATTTT. It specifies CASSWAGMTDTQYF.

The rearrangement uses TRBV6-4 and TRBJ2-3, with TRBD1 matching 7 bases. The CDR3 sequence is 14 residues long. Germline CDR1 reads MRHNA; CDR2 reads SNTAGT. V lost 11 bases to trimming and J lost 2 bases; unmatched junction nucleotides: 10. The CDR3 bases are TGTGCCGGCAAGGATACAGGGGCCACAGATACGCAGTATTTT. As protein: CAGKDTGATDTQYF.

This clonotype has a count of ten or more. V is TRBV27 and J is TRBJ2-7, with D unclear. The germline CDR1 and CDR2 sequences are MNHEY and SMNVEV (reference sequence). The CDR3 spans 13 residues. The germline V and J ends were trimmed by 3 bases and 4 bases, with 10 bases remaining between them. CDR3 in DNA: TGTGCCAGCAGTTTTGGGTCCTTGTACGAGCAGTACTTC. Translation: CASSFGSLYEQYF.

Many counts were recorded for this clonotype. The J gene is TRBJ2-1, the V gene TRBV29-1, with 8 bases aligning to TRBD1. This CDR3 comprises 17 residues. V was clipped by 6 bases and J by 0 bases; unmatched bases: 13. Germline V gives CDR1 SQVTM, CDR2 ANQGSEA. CDR3 sequence reads: CSVRVRGQGSSYNEQFF. CDR3 sequence (DNA): TGCAGCGTCCGGGTCCGTGGACAGGGAAGCTCCTACAATGAGCAGTTCTTC.

This clonotype was counted many times. This rearrangement joins TRBV2 to TRBJ2-7; weak D call: TRBD2 (6 bases). This CDR3 spans 13 amino acids. Germline V gene data show CDR1 as SNHLY and CDR2 as FYNNEI. Here the CDR3 DNA reads TGTGTATTTAGCGGTACTTCCTCCTACGAGCAGTACTTC. Its protein is CVFSGTSSYEQYF.